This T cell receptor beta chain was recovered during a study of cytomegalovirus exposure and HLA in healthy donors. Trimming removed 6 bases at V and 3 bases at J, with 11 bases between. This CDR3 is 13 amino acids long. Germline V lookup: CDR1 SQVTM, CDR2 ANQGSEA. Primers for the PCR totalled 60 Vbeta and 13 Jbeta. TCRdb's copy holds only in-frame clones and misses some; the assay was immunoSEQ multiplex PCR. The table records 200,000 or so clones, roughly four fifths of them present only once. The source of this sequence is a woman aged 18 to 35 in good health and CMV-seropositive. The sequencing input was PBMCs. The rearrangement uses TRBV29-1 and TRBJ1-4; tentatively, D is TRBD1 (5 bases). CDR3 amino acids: CSVLGGANEKLFF. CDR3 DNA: TGCAGCGTGCTGGGGGGGGCTAATGAAAAACTGTTTTTT.